Listed below are T cell receptor beta chains from one sample, sequenced in a study of blood T cell repertoires in COVID-19. Data came from immunoSEQ multiplex PCR; TCRdb stores just in-frame clones and leaves some out. Among roughly 55,000 clones listed, over 70% were seen once. The sequenced material came from peripheral blood. The source of these receptors is a human donor with active or convalescent COVID-19. The donor label of this sample is uncertain. Each CDR3 is given with its conserved first and last residue. A D gene is named only where the DNA matches it firmly. Size tells how often a clone was seen (once, few, many) or the class of an expanded clone, and some rows leave it out.

clone_size: -; v_call: TRBV2; d_call: TRBD1; j_call: TRBJ1-2; cdr3_aa: CASSVQGVDYGYTF; cdr3_nt: TGTGCCAGCAGTGTACAGGGGGTGGACTATGGCTACACCTTC
clone_size: few; v_call: TRBV28; d_call: -; j_call: TRBJ2-3; cdr3_aa: CASHEGGGTDTQYF; cdr3_nt: TGTGCCAGCCATGAGGGAGGCGGCACAGATACGCAGTATTTT
clone_size: -; v_call: TRBV5-1; d_call: -; j_call: TRBJ1-4; cdr3_aa: CASSLSGQYNEKLFF; cdr3_nt: TGCGCCAGCAGCTTATCAGGACAGTATAATGAAAAACTGTTTTTT
clone_size: -; v_call: TRBV6-5; d_call: -; j_call: TRBJ2-5; cdr3_aa: CASGGLAETQYF; cdr3_nt: TGTGCCAGCGGAGGGTTGGCAGAGACCCAGTACTTC
clone_size: -; v_call: TRBV7-9; d_call: -; j_call: TRBJ2-1; cdr3_aa: CASSKGGTYNEQFF; cdr3_nt: TGTGCCAGCAGTAAGGGCGGGACCTACAATGAGCAGTTCTTC
clone_size: few; v_call: TRBV6-5; d_call: TRBD1; j_call: TRBJ2-2; cdr3_aa: CASRSLDRVTGELFF; cdr3_nt: TGTGCCAGCAGATCCTTGGACAGGGTCACCGGGGAGCTGTTTTTT
clone_size: -; v_call: TRBV29-1; d_call: TRBD2; j_call: TRBJ2-3; cdr3_aa: CSLGAGGIDTQYF; cdr3_nt: TGCAGTCTAGGAGCGGGAGGTATAGATACGCAGTATTTT
clone_size: -; v_call: TRBV9; d_call: TRBD1; j_call: TRBJ2-3; cdr3_aa: CASSDPGQGATDTQYF; cdr3_nt: TGTGCCAGCAGTGATCCGGGACAGGGGGCGACAGATACGCAGTATTTT
clone_size: -; v_call: TRBV7-9; d_call: -; j_call: TRBJ1-4; cdr3_aa: CASSLATNEKLFF; cdr3_nt: TGTGCCAGCAGCCTTGCAACTAATGAAAAACTGTTTTTT
clone_size: -; v_call: TRBV4-1; d_call: -; j_call: TRBJ2-7; cdr3_aa: CASSLTNDNAYEQYF; cdr3_nt: TGCGCCAGCAGCCTTACGAACGACAACGCCTACGAGCAGTACTTC
clone_size: few; v_call: TRBV4-3; d_call: TRBD2; j_call: TRBJ2-7; cdr3_aa: CASSQAGGAGPPYEQYF; cdr3_nt: TGCGCCAGCAGCCAAGCGGGAGGGGCAGGGCCTCCCTACGAGCAGTACTTC
clone_size: once; v_call: TRBV9; d_call: TRBD2; j_call: TRBJ2-7; cdr3_aa: CASSVQAGDPREQYF; cdr3_nt: TGTGCCAGCAGCGTACAAGCGGGGGACCCCCGCGAGCAGTACTTC
clone_size: -; v_call: TRBV5-6; d_call: TRBD1; j_call: TRBJ2-7; cdr3_aa: CASSPGWDSFYEQYF; cdr3_nt: TGTGCCAGCAGCCCGGGATGGGACAGTTTCTACGAGCAGTACTTC
clone_size: few; v_call: TRBV28; d_call: -; j_call: TRBJ2-1; cdr3_aa: CASSSLGSDSYNEQFF; cdr3_nt: TGTGCCAGCAGCTCCCTTGGTAGCGACTCCTACAATGAGCAGTTCTTC
clone_size: -; v_call: TRBV5-1; d_call: -; j_call: TRBJ2-7; cdr3_aa: CASSPSDYEQYF; cdr3_nt: TGCGCCAGCAGTCCTAGCGACTACGAGCAGTACTTC
clone_size: -; v_call: TRBV3-1/TRBV3-2; d_call: TRBD2; j_call: TRBJ2-1; cdr3_aa: CASSPASGRALEQFF; cdr3_nt: TGTGCCAGCAGCCCGGCTAGCGGGAGGGCTCTTGAGCAGTTCTTC
clone_size: few; v_call: TRBV12-2; d_call: -; j_call: TRBJ1-1; cdr3_aa: CASRSAAGTVKEAFF; cdr3_nt: TGTGCAAGTCGCTCGGCCGCTGGGACAGTGAAAGAAGCTTTCTTT
clone_size: -; v_call: TRBV7-9; d_call: -; j_call: TRBJ2-1; cdr3_aa: CASRQVPNNEQFF; cdr3_nt: TGTGCCAGCAGACAAGTCCCCAACAATGAGCAGTTCTTC
clone_size: -; v_call: TRBV7-9; d_call: -; j_call: TRBJ2-7; cdr3_aa: CASSLSAGSYEQYF; cdr3_nt: TGTGCCAGCAGCTTGTCAGCGGGCTCCTACGAGCAGTACTTC
clone_size: -; v_call: TRBV4-2; d_call: TRBD1; j_call: TRBJ2-4; cdr3_aa: CASSRDRNIQYF; cdr3_nt: TGTGCCAGCAGCCGGGACAGAAACATTCAGTACTTC
clone_size: -; v_call: TRBV11-2; d_call: TRBD1; j_call: TRBJ1-3; cdr3_aa: CASSLVNRGFNTIYF; cdr3_nt: TGTGCCAGCAGCTTAGTGAACAGGGGATTTAACACCATATATTTT
clone_size: -; v_call: TRBV28; d_call: TRBD1; j_call: TRBJ1-1; cdr3_aa: CASSSPDRSEAFF; cdr3_nt: TGTGCCAGCAGTTCCCCGGACAGGTCTGAAGCTTTCTTT
clone_size: once; v_call: TRBV5-1; d_call: TRBD1; j_call: TRBJ2-5; cdr3_aa: CASSSPGQGYSQYF; cdr3_nt: TGCGCCAGCAGCTCGCCGGGACAGGGATATTCCCAGTACTTC
clone_size: -; v_call: TRBV29-1; d_call: -; j_call: TRBJ2-1; cdr3_aa: CSVKGAGNEQFF; cdr3_nt: TGCAGCGTTAAAGGTGCGGGGAATGAGCAGTTCTTC
clone_size: -; v_call: TRBV12-5; d_call: -; j_call: TRBJ1-5; cdr3_aa: CASRGDNQPQHF; cdr3_nt: TGTGCTTCCAGGGGTGACAATCAGCCCCAGCATTTT
clone_size: few; v_call: TRBV11-2; d_call: TRBD2; j_call: TRBJ2-5; cdr3_aa: CASSLGTSGNGETQYF; cdr3_nt: TGTGCCAGCAGCTTAGGGACTAGCGGGAATGGGGAGACCCAGTACTTC
clone_size: -; v_call: TRBV3-1/TRBV3-2; d_call: -; j_call: TRBJ2-7; cdr3_aa: CASSQTGRALYEQYF; cdr3_nt: TGTGCCAGCAGCCAGACGGGCAGGGCCCTCTACGAGCAGTACTTC
clone_size: -; v_call: TRBV6-5; d_call: TRBD2; j_call: TRBJ2-3; cdr3_aa: CASKGLAASDTQYF; cdr3_nt: TGTGCCAGCAAGGGACTAGCGGCTTCAGATACGCAGTATTTT
clone_size: -; v_call: TRBV7-3; d_call: TRBD2; j_call: TRBJ2-3; cdr3_aa: CASSLTGGVGDTQYF; cdr3_nt: TGTGCCAGCAGCTTAACGGGAGGGGTGGGAGATACGCAGTATTTT
clone_size: -; v_call: TRBV5-8; d_call: -; j_call: TRBJ1-2; cdr3_aa: CASSLPRGGNYGYTF; cdr3_nt: TGTGCCAGCAGCTTGCCCCGGGGAGGGAACTATGGCTACACCTTC
clone_size: -; v_call: TRBV3-1/TRBV3-2; d_call: TRBD2; j_call: TRBJ2-4; cdr3_aa: CASSRTSVLAKNIQYF; cdr3_nt: TGTGCCAGCAGCCGCACTAGCGTCCTAGCCAAAAACATTCAGTACTTC
clone_size: -; v_call: TRBV6-2/TRBV6-3; d_call: TRBD2; j_call: TRBJ2-7; cdr3_aa: CASSYFTGTSGRIYEQYF; cdr3_nt: TGTGCCAGCAGTTACTTCACCGGGACTAGCGGGAGAATTTACGAGCAGTACTTC
clone_size: -; v_call: TRBV27; d_call: -; j_call: TRBJ2-7; cdr3_aa: CASSLSTVDSYEQYF; cdr3_nt: TGTGCCAGCAGTTTATCCACGGTAGACTCCTACGAGCAGTACTTC
clone_size: -; v_call: TRBV19; d_call: -; j_call: TRBJ1-2; cdr3_aa: CASISQPYGYTF; cdr3_nt: TGTGCCAGTATCTCACAACCATATGGCTACACCTTC
clone_size: -; v_call: TRBV11-3; d_call: TRBD2; j_call: TRBJ2-1; cdr3_aa: CASSTGTSIGNEQFF; cdr3_nt: TGTGCCAGCAGCACCGGGACTAGCATCGGCAATGAGCAGTTCTTC
clone_size: -; v_call: TRBV7-9; d_call: -; j_call: TRBJ1-2; cdr3_aa: CASSPGGANYGYTF; cdr3_nt: TGTGCCAGCAGCCCGGGGGGCGCCAACTATGGCTACACCTTC
clone_size: -; v_call: TRBV28; d_call: -; j_call: TRBJ1-4; cdr3_aa: CASSLPGVEKLFF; cdr3_nt: TGTGCCAGCAGTTTACCGGGGGTTGAAAAACTGTTTTTT
clone_size: -; v_call: TRBV27; d_call: -; j_call: TRBJ2-7; cdr3_aa: CASNRDSYEQYF; cdr3_nt: TGTGCCAGCAACCGGGACTCCTACGAGCAGTACTTC
clone_size: -; v_call: TRBV10-3; d_call: -; j_call: TRBJ1-1; cdr3_aa: CAISGGPGFTEAFF; cdr3_nt: TGTGCCATCAGTGGCGGTCCAGGGTTCACTGAAGCTTTCTTT
clone_size: -; v_call: TRBV12-2; d_call: -; j_call: TRBJ2-6; cdr3_aa: CASRSCRRHGRSSGANVLTF; cdr3_nt: TGTGCAAGTCGCTCCTGTCGGAGGCACGGGCGTAGCTCTGGGGCCAACGTCCTGACTTTC
clone_size: -; v_call: TRBV27; d_call: -; j_call: TRBJ1-3; cdr3_aa: CASSLRGSGNTIYF; cdr3_nt: TGTGCCAGCAGTTTACGAGGCTCTGGAAACACCATATATTTT
clone_size: many; v_call: TRBV9; d_call: -; j_call: TRBJ1-4; cdr3_aa: CASSAESRGKLFF; cdr3_nt: TGTGCCAGCAGCGCCGAGTCTCGGGGGAAACTGTTTTTT
clone_size: -; v_call: TRBV11-2; d_call: TRBD2; j_call: TRBJ2-1; cdr3_aa: CASSSSGILNEQFF; cdr3_nt: TGTGCCAGCAGCTCTAGCGGGATTCTAAATGAGCAGTTCTTC
clone_size: -; v_call: TRBV5-6; d_call: -; j_call: TRBJ2-5; cdr3_aa: CASSFGGNLQETQYF; cdr3_nt: TGTGCCAGCAGCTTTGGGGGGAACCTCCAAGAGACCCAGTACTTC
clone_size: few; v_call: TRBV29-1; d_call: -; j_call: TRBJ1-1; cdr3_aa: CSVEGGVGTEAFF; cdr3_nt: TGCAGCGTTGAAGGGGGGGTTGGGACTGAAGCTTTCTTT
clone_size: -; v_call: TRBV4-1; d_call: TRBD1; j_call: TRBJ1-2; cdr3_aa: CASSPSSGTDYGYTF; cdr3_nt: TGCGCCAGCAGCCCTTCATCCGGGACAGACTATGGCTACACCTTC
clone_size: -; v_call: TRBV5-1; d_call: -; j_call: TRBJ2-3; cdr3_aa: CASRSGSTDTQYF; cdr3_nt: TGCGCCAGCAGAAGCGGCAGCACAGATACGCAGTATTTT